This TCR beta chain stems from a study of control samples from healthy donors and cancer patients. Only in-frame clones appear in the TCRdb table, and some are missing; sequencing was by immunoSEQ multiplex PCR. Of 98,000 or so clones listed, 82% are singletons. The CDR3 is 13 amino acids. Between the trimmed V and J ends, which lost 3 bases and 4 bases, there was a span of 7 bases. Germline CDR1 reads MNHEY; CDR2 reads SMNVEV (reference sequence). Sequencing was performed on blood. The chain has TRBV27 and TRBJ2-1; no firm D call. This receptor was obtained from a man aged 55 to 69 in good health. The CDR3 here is CASSFQEYNEQFF. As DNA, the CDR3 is TGTGCCAGCAGTTTTCAGGAATACAATGAGCAGTTCTTC.